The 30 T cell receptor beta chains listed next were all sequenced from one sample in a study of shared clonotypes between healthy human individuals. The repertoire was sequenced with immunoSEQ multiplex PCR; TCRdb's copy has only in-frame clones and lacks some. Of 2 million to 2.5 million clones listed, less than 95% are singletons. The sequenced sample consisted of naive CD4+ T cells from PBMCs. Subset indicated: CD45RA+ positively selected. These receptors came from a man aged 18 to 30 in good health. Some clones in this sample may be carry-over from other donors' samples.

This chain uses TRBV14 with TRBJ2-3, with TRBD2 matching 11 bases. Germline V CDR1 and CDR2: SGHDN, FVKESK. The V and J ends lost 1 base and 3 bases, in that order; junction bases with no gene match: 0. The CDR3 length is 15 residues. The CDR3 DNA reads TGTGCCAGCAGCCAAGGACTAGCGGGGACAGATACGCAGTATTTT. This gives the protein CASSQGLAGTDTQYF.

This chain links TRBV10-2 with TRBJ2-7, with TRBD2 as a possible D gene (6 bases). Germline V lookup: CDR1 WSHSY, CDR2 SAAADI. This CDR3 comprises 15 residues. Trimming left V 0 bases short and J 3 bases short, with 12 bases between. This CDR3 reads CASSESMGGYYEQYF. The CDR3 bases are TGCGCCAGCAGTGAGTCAATGGGGGGATACTACGAGCAGTACTTC.

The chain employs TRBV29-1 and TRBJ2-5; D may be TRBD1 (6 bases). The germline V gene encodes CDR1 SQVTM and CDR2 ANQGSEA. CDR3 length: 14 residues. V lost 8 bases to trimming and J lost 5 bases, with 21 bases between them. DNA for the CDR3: TGCAGCACACTCCCCCCAGGGGCCGGGGAGACCCAGTACTTC. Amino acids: CSTLPPGAGETQYF.

The CDR3 DNA reads as TGTGCCAGCAGCTTACGGCCGGGGATGGATGAAAAACTGTTTTTT. Translated: CASSLRPGMDEKLFF. The chain joins TRBV7-3 to TRBJ1-4, with no clear D. The CDR3 spans 15 residues. V was trimmed by 2 bases and J by 6 bases, leaving 13 bases between them. Germline V gives CDR1 SGHTA, CDR2 FQGTGA.

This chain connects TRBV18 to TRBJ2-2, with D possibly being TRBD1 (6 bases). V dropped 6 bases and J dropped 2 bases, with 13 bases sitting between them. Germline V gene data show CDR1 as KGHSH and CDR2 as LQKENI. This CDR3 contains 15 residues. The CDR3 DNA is TGTGCCAGCTCCCACGACAGGTTCAACACCGGGGAGCTGTTTTTT. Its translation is CASSHDRFNTGELFF.

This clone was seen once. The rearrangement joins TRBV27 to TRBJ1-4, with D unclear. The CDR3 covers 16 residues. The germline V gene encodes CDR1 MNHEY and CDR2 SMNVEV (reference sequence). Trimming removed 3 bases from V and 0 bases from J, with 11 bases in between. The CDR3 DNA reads TGTGCCAGCAGTTTCAGGCCGGCTGCAACTAATGAAAAACTGTTTTTT. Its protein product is CASSFRPAATNEKLFF.

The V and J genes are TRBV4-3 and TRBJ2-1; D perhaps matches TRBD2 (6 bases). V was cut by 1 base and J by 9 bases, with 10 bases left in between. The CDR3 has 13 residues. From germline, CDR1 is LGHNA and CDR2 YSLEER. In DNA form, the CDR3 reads TGCGCCAGCAGCCAAGTTAGCGGTTTTGAGCAGTTCTTC. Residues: CASSQVSGFEQFF.

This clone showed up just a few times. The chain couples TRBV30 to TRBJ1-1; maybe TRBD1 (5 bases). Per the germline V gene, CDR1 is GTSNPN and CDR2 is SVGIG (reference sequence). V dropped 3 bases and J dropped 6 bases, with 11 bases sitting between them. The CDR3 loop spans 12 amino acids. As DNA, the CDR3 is TGTGCCTGGAGGCCCATCAGGGCTGAAGCTTTCTTT. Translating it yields CAWRPIRAEAFF.

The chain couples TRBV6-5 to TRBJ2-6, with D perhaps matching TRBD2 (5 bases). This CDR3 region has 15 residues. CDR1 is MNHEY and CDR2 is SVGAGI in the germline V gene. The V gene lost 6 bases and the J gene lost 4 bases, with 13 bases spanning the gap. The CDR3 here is CASRRVGGGANVLTF. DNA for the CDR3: TGTGCCAGCAGGAGGGTAGGAGGAGGGGCCAACGTCCTGACTTTC.

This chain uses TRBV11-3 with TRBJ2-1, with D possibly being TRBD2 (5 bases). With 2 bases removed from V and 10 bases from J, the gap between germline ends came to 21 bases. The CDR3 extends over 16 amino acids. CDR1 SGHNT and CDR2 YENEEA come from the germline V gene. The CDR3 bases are TGTGCCAGCAGCTTAATGGGGAATAGCGTCCCGACCGAGCAGTTCTTC. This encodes CASSLMGNSVPTEQFF.

CDR3 region: CAISAFISSGGEQYF. The CDR3 DNA reads TGTGCCATCAGTGCTTTTATCTCGTCCGGGGGCGAGCAGTACTTC. The genes are TRBV10-3 and TRBJ2-7; a weak D match, TRBD2 (6 bases). Trimming stripped 4 bases from V and 6 bases from J, with 19 bases between. CDR3 length equals 15 residues. From germline, CDR1 is ENHRY and CDR2 SYGVKD.

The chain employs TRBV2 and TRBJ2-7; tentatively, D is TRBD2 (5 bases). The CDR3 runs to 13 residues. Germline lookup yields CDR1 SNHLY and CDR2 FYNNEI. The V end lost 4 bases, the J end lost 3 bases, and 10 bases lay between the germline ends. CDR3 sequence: CASSALRDYEQYF. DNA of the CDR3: TGTGCCAGCAGTGCTCTACGGGACTACGAGCAGTACTTC.

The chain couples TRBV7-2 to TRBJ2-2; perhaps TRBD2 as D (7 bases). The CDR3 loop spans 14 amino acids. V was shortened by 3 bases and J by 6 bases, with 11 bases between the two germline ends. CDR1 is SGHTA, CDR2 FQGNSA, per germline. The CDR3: CASSLGRGPGELFF. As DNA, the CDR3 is TGTGCCAGCAGCTTGGGGCGGGGGCCCGGGGAGCTGTTTTTT.

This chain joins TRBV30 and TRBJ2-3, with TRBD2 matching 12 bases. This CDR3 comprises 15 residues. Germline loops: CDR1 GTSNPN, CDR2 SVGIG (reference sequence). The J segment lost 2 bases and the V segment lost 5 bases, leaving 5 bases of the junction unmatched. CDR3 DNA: TGTGCCTGGGGTAGGACTAGCGGGAACACAGATACGCAGTATTTT. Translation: CAWGRTSGNTDTQYF.

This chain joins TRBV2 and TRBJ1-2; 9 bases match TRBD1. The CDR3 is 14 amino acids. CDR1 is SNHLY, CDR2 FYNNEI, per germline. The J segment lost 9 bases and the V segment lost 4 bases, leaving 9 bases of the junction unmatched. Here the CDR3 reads CASSVGTGLESYTF. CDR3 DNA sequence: TGTGCCAGCAGTGTGGGGACAGGGCTAGAGAGCTACACCTTC.

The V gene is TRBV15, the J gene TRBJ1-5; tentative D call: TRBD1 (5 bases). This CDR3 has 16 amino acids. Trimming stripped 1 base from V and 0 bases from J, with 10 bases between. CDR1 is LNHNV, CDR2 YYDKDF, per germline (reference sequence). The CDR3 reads CATSRAGVLSNQPQHF. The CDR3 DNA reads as TGTGCCACCAGCAGAGCGGGGGTGCTTAGCAATCAGCCCCAGCATTTT.

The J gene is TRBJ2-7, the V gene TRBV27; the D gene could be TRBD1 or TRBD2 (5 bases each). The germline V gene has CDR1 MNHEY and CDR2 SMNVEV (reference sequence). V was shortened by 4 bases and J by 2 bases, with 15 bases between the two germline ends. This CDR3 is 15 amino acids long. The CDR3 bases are TGTGCCAGCAGTTCAGAGGGACCGCCGACCTACGAGCAGTACTTC. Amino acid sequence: CASSSEGPPTYEQYF.

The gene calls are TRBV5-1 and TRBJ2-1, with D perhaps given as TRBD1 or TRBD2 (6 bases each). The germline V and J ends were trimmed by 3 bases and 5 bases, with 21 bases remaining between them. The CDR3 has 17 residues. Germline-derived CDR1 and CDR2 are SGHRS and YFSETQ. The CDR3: CASSSGHMPRGDNEQFF. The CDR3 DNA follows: TGCGCCAGCAGCTCTGGCCATATGCCTAGGGGGGACAATGAGCAGTTCTTC.

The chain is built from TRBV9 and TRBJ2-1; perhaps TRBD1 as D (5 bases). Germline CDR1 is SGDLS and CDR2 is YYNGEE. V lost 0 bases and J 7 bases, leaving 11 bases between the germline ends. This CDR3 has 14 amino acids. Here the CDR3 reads CASSVVDTGNEQFF. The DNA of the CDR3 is TGTGCCAGCAGCGTAGTGGACACTGGAAATGAGCAGTTCTTC.

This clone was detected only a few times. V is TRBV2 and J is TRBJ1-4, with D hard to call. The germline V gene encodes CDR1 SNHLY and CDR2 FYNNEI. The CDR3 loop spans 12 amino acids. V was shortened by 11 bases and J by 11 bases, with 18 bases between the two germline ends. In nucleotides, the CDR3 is TGTGCCGGTAGTGTAGTGGGAGGGAAACTGTTTTTT. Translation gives CAGSVVGGKLFF. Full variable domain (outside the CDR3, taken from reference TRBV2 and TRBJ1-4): EPEVTQTPSHQVTQMGQEVILRCVPISNHLYFYWYRQILGQKVEFLVSFYNNEISEKSEIFDDQFSVERPDGSNFTLKIRSTKLEDSAMYFCAGSVVGGKLFFGSGTQLSVL.

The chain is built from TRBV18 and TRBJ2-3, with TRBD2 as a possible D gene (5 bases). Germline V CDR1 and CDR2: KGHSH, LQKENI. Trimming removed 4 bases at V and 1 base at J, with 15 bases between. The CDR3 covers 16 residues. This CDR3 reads CASSRGGPRGTDTQYF. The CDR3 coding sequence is TGTGCCAGCTCACGTGGAGGACCGAGGGGCACAGATACGCAGTATTTT.

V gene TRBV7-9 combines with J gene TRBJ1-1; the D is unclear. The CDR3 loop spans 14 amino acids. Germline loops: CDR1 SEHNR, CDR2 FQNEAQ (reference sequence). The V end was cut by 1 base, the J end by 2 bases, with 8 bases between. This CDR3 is CASSLVHDNTEAFF. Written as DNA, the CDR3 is TGTGCCAGCAGCTTAGTACACGACAACACTGAAGCTTTCTTT.

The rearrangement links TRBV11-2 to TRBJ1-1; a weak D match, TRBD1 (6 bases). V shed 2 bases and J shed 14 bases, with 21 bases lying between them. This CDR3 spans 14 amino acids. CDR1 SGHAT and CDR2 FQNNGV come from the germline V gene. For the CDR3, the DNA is TGTGCCAGCAGCTTACCGGGGGGGCAGGAGAGGGTCTTCTTT. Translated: CASSLPGGQERVFF.

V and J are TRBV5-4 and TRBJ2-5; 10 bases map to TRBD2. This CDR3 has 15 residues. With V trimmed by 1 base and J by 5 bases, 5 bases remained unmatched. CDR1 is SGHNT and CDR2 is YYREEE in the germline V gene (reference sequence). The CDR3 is CASSLWLAGVETQYF. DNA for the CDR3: TGTGCCAGCAGCTTGTGGCTAGCGGGAGTGGAGACCCAGTACTTC. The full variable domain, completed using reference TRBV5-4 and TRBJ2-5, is ETGVTQSPTHLIKTRGQQVTLRCSSQSGHNTVSWYQQALGQGPQFIFQYYREEENGRGNFPPRFSGLQFPNYSSELNVNALELDDSALYLCASSLWLAGVETQYFGPGTRLLVL.

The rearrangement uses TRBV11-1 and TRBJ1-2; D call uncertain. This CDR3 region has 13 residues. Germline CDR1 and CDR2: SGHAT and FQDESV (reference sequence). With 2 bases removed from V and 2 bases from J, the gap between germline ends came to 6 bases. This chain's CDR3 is CASSLTRNYGYTF. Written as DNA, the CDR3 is TGTGCCAGCAGCTTAACGAGAAACTATGGCTACACCTTC.

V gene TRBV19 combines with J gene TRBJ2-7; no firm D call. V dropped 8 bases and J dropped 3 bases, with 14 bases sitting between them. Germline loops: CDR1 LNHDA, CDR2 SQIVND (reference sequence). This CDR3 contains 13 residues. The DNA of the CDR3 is TGTGCCAGTGGCCCCCGCAGATACTACGAGCAGTACTTC. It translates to CASGPRRYYEQYF.

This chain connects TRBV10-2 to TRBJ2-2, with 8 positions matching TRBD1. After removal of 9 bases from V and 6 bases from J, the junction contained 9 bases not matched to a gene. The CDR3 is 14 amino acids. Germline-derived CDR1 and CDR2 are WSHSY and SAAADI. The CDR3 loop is CASCSGGYAGELFF. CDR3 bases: TGCGCCAGTTGCTCAGGGGGCTACGCCGGGGAGCTGTTTTTT.

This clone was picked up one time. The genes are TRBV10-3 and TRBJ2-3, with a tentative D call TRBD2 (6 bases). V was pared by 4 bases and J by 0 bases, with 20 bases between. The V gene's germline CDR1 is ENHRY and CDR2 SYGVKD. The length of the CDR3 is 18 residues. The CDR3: CAISVPAGRSPSTDTQYF. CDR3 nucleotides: TGTGCCATCAGTGTTCCGGCGGGGAGAAGTCCTAGCACAGATACGCAGTATTTT.

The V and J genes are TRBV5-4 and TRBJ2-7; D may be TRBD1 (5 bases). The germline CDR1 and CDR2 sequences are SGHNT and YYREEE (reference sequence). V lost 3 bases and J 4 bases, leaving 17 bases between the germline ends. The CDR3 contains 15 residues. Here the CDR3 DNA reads TGTGCCAGCAGCTCAGCAGGGAAAGTGGAGTACGAGCAGTACTTC. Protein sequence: CASSSAGKVEYEQYF. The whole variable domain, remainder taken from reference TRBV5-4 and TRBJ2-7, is ETGVTQSPTHLIKTRGQQVTLRCSSQSGHNTVSWYQQALGQGPQFIFQYYREEENGRGNFPPRFSGLQFPNYSSELNVNALELDDSALYLCASSSAGKVEYEQYFGPGTRLTVT.

The CDR3, as DNA: TGTGCCAGCAGTTACACGACAGGAGGAAGACAGCCCCAGCATTTT. It specifies CASSYTTGGRQPQHF. The chain couples TRBV6-6 to TRBJ1-5, with a possible D match to TRBD1 (6 bases). The length of the CDR3 is 15 residues. Germline CDR1 is MNHNY and CDR2 is SVGAGI (reference sequence). Trimming took off 2 bases at V and 7 bases at J, with 15 bases between the two ends.